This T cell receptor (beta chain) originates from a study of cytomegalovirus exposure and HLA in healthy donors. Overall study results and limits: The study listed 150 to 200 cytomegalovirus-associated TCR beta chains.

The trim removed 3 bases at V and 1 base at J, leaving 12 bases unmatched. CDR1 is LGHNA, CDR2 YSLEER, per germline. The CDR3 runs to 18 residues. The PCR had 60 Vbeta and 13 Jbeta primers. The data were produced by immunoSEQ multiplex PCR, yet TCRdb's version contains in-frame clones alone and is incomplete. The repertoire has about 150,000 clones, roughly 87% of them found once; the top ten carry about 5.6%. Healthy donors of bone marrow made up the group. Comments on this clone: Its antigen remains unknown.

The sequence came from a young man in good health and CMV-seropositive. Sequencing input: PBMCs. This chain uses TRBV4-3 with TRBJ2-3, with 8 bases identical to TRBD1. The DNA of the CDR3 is TGCGCCAGCAGCCAGCACTCGCTGACAGGGGAGGGCACAGATACGCAGTATTTT. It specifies CASSQHSLTGEGTDTQYF.